This T cell receptor beta chain was captured by sequencing in a study of T cell responses to AZD1222 COVID-19 vaccine. Generated by immunoSEQ multiplex PCR, the TCRdb table keeps only in-frame clones and is missing some. The repertoire holds some 180,000 clones, with approximately 92% as singletons. Findings and caveats of the study: Increases in Spike-specific TCR breadth and depth were seen after two AZD1222 doses. White British donors predominated, females outnumbered males, and clonal diversity was possibly underestimated.

CDR3 length equals 16 residues. V was shortened by 6 bases and J by 1 base, with 18 bases between the two germline ends. Germline CDR1 reads GTSNPN; CDR2 reads SVGIG (reference sequence). About this clone itself: The antigen is not known.

The rearrangement links TRBV30 to TRBJ1-4; D unclear. The source was peripheral blood, collected 28 days after the second dose of the MenACWY control vaccine. The sequence was collected from an adult who received the MenACWY meningococcal vaccine as a control. The chain's CDR3 is CACPPRVAGTNEKLFF. DNA for the CDR3: TGTGCCTGCCCCCCAAGGGTCGCAGGAACTAATGAAAAACTGTTTTTT.